This T cell receptor beta chain came from a study of blood T cell repertoires in COVID-19 (TCRdb year 2020). For the study in its entirety: Collaborator samples came from the United States, Italy and Spain and covered acute and convalescent phases of COVID-19. The material from the prospective study consisted of cDNA or gDNA derived from T cells, B-cell-depleted T cells, or PBMCs. Deeply sampled blood TCRbeta repertoires from subjects exposed to, actively infected with, or recovered from COVID-19 were included in the dataset. The repertoires were released in a freely available public database meant as a resource for research on the immune response to SARS-CoV-2. The samples were drawn from two sources: the first 160 participants of the ongoing ImmuneRACE study, and 1,254 subjects contributed by 6 global collaborators. The sample metadata nearly always contained a de-identified subject ID, COVID-19 status, age in years and sex. Where available, HLA class I and class II types were obtained from metadata supplied by the sample provider rather than from assay-based typing.

A distance of 12 bases separates the germline ends of V and J, which lose 0 bases and 2 bases respectively. CDR1 and CDR2 are read off the germline V gene as SGHRS and YFSETQ. Its CDR3 holds 16 amino acids, cysteine through phenylalanine. Only the CDR3 portion is preserved as DNA: 48 bases, with reading frame beginning at the first base. The full study reports these points: Clinical and demographic metadata were provided uncurated, with the amount varying by source and participant.

About this clone itself: Its antigen remains undetermined. Base qualities are not recorded, but no much larger clone differs from it by a single base.

In the prospective study, participants were roughly 18 to 89 years old, resided in about two dozen geographic areas of the United States, and were enrolled through a virtual design. Cohort assignment in the prospective study relied on participant-reported clinical history from a screening survey and a study questionnaire. Exposed participants had been in contact, within 2 weeks of entering the study, with a person who had a PCR-confirmed or clinician-diagnosed case of COVID-19. Each participant in the prospective study had whole blood, serum and a nasopharyngeal or oropharyngeal swab collected by mobile phlebotomists. Participants in the prospective study had the option to provide additional blood draws and questionnaires over a roughly two-month period. Before DNA extraction, blood samples from the prospective study were shipped at room temperature or frozen. The immunoSEQ Assay, a bias-controlled multiplex PCR, was used to amplify TCRbeta CDR3 regions from genomic DNA. The authors processed their data as follows. The number of nucleated cells in each sample was estimated from the amplification of reference gene primers within the assay. Sequence reads were collapsed and filtered to measure the absolute abundance of every unique TCRbeta CDR3 rearrangement. For each sample, productive Simpson clonality was calculated as the square root of Simpson's diversity index across productive rearrangements. Sourced from immuneACCESS, this table was stored by TCRdb with only in-frame sequences that have V and J called. A share of the clones is absent; for the studies checked, an unresolved V gene accounts for under half, and the remainder has no known explanation. V, J and clone size derive from that table, while D and trimming were established from the DNA sequence. The sample contains 200,000 to 250,000 clones, about four fifths of them found a single time. About 5.3% of the sample is taken by the ten largest.

Recombination linked TRBV5-1 to TRBJ1-3; no D gene call is confident. The receptor's source is a woman aged 45-65 years who had been exposed to COVID-19. The specimen was PBMCs or T cells enriched from blood (not recorded which). The CDR3 corresponds to CASSLEIGETGNTIYF. The bases are TGCGCCAGCAGCTTGGAAATCGGGGAAACTGGAAACACCATATATTTT.